This T cell receptor beta chain is from a study of Tregs in tolerant kidney transplant recipients. Study-wide results and limits: Biological reproducibility was not directly addressed in this study.

The germline V gene has CDR1 MNHEY and CDR2 SVGAGI. This CDR3 contains 15 residues. V shed 5 bases, J shed 7 bases, and the junction held 10 bases outside the gene matches. TCRdb keeps only in-frame clones here, not all; method: immunoSEQ multiplex PCR. The data hold some 110,000 clones, with roughly nine tenths observed a single time. Comments on this clone: Its target is not known.

CD4+CD25+CD127- Tregs, CD4+CD25- non-Tregs, CD4 and CD8 cells were sorted. This clonotype originated in a human donor in good health. Sequenced input: CD4+ T cells from blood. The J gene is TRBJ1-5, the V gene TRBV6-5; 8 bases fit TRBD1. Here the CDR3 DNA reads TGTGCCAGCAGTACTGACAGGGGTGGCCGACAGCCCCAGCATTTT. It codes for CASSTDRGGRQPQHF.